This is a list of T cell receptor beta chains from one sample in a study of preoperative IRX-2 immunotherapy in early breast cancer. TCRdb keeps only in-frame clones here, not all; method: immunoSEQ multiplex PCR. The table shows about 38,000 clones, with around four fifths occurring only once. The sample in question was lymph node tissue, obtained after IRX-2 immunotherapy. These TCRs come from a human donor with breast cancer. Each CDR3 is given with its conserved first and last residue. A D gene is named only where the DNA matches it firmly. Rows give clone size only sometimes, using once, few, many, or a class for an expanded clone.

V gene	J gene	clone size	D gene	CDR3 protein	CDR3 DNA
TRBV5-1	TRBJ2-5	-	TRBD2	CASSRRTSGPQETQYF	TGCGCCAGCAGCCGAAGGACTAGCGGACCCCAAGAGACCCAGTACTTC
TRBV28	TRBJ1-2	-	-	CASSLTSNYGYTF	TGTGCCAGCAGTCTGACAAGTAACTATGGCTACACCTTC
TRBV7-1	TRBJ1-2	-	-	CASSPHPPMDRSNYGYTF	TGTGCCAGCAGCCCCCACCCACCAATGGACAGATCAAACTATGGCTACACCTTC
TRBV9	TRBJ1-2	-	-	CASSVAGPPNYGYTF	TGTGCCAGCAGTGTTGCAGGGCCTCCTAACTATGGCTACACCTTC
TRBV30	TRBJ1-1	-	-	CAWSVFFRSPSTEAFF	TGTGCCTGGAGTGTATTTTTTAGGTCACCCTCCACTGAAGCTTTCTTT
TRBV14	TRBJ1-1	-	-	CASSRTGLVGDTEAFF	TGTGCCAGCAGCCGTACAGGGTTAGTAGGGGACACTGAAGCTTTCTTT
TRBV18	TRBJ2-4	-	-	CASSPSSGAKNIQYF	TGTGCCAGCTCACCCAGTTCGGGGGCCAAAAACATTCAGTACTTC
TRBV7-6	TRBJ2-5	-	-	CASSFWRSQETQYF	TGTGCCAGCAGCTTTTGGAGATCGCAAGAGACCCAGTACTTC
TRBV9	TRBJ1-6	-	-	CASSVGPFSRDTSSPLHF	TGTGCCAGCAGCGTAGGGCCCTTTAGCCGGGACACGAGTTCACCCCTCCACTTT
TRBV6-8	TRBJ1-5	-	-	CASSYSGIQPQHF	TGTGCCAGCAGTTACTCGGGAATACAGCCCCAGCATTTT
TRBV28	TRBJ1-1	-	-	CASRGGGTEAFF	TGTGCCAGCAGGGGGGGAGGAACTGAAGCTTTCTTT
TRBV6-8	TRBJ2-2	-	-	CAIRGENTGELFF	TGTGCCATCAGGGGTGAAAACACCGGGGAGCTGTTTTTT
TRBV18	TRBJ2-7	-	TRBD1	CASSPGQGIPYEQYF	TGTGCCAGCTCACCGGGACAGGGAATTCCCTACGAGCAGTACTTC
TRBV7-6	TRBJ1-2	-	TRBD1	CASSSPRGTAPNYGYTF	TGTGCCAGCAGCTCCCCCCGCGGGACAGCACCTAACTATGGCTACACCTTC
TRBV28	TRBJ1-1	-	-	CASSLYLDRLNTEAFF	TGTGCCAGCAGTTTATACTTGGACAGACTGAACACTGAAGCTTTCTTT
TRBV11-3	TRBJ1-4	-	-	CASRNDPSDEKLFF	TGTGCCAGCAGGAACGACCCATCGGATGAAAAACTGTTTTTT
TRBV6-8	TRBJ1-2	-	TRBD1	CASSYGRGHWGYTF	TGTGCCAGCAGTTACGGCAGGGGGCATTGGGGCTACACCTTC
TRBV11-3	TRBJ2-7	few	TRBD1	CASSFSWTGIYEQYF	TGTGCCAGCAGCTTCTCATGGACAGGGATATACGAGCAGTACTTC
TRBV28	TRBJ2-7	-	-	CASSLLRSYEQYF	TGTGCCAGCAGTTTATTGCGCTCCTACGAGCAGTACTTC
TRBV5-1	TRBJ1-1	-	-	CASSLARGGTEAFF	TGCGCCAGCAGCTTGGCCCGCGGGGGCACTGAAGCTTTCTTT
TRBV12-5	TRBJ1-3	few	-	CASTGGGAGNTIYF	TGTGCCAGCACTGGGGGCGGGGCTGGAAACACCATATATTTT
TRBV11-3	TRBJ1-1	-	-	CASSPAGVRTEAFF	TGTGCCAGCAGCCCGGCGGGGGTAAGGACTGAAGCTTTCTTT
TRBV7-7	TRBJ2-3	-	TRBD2	CASSLLAGGTDTQYF	TGTGCCAGCAGCCTTCTAGCGGGGGGTACAGATACGCAGTATTTT
TRBV10-3	TRBJ1-2	-	TRBD1	CAISEAGGYGYTF	TGTGCCATCAGTGAGGCAGGGGGCTATGGCTACACCTTC
TRBV28	TRBJ2-5	-	-	CASSLTGGTKETQYF	TGTGCCAGCAGTTTAACGGGGGGCACTAAAGAGACCCAGTACTTC
TRBV30	TRBJ1-2	-	-	CAWARQQGYTF	TGTGCCTGGGCGAGGCAGCAGGGCTACACCTTC
TRBV6-8	TRBJ2-1	-	TRBD2	CASSGLAGVGYNEQFF	TGTGCCAGCAGTGGACTAGCGGGGGTGGGATACAATGAGCAGTTCTTC
TRBV6-8	TRBJ1-2	-	-	CASSSTGYGYTF	TGTGCCAGCAGCTCGACAGGCTATGGCTACACCTTC
TRBV5-1	TRBJ1-1	-	TRBD1	CASSVTGGITEAFF	TGCGCCAGCAGCGTCACAGGGGGGATAACTGAAGCTTTCTTT
TRBV28	TRBJ1-5	-	-	CASNAPQEPQHF	TGTGCCAGCAATGCCCCGCAAGAGCCCCAGCATTTT
TRBV11-3	TRBJ2-1	-	-	CASSLGLAGTHYNEQFF	TGTGCCAGCAGCTTGGGCCTTGCCGGGACACACTACAATGAGCAGTTCTTC
TRBV29-1	TRBJ2-1	-	TRBD1	CSVDFGDRYNEQFF	TGCAGCGTTGACTTTGGGGACAGGTACAATGAGCAGTTCTTC
TRBV11-3	TRBJ2-5	few	-	CASSKQGRGEETQYF	TGTGCCAGCAGCAAACAGGGAAGGGGAGAAGAGACCCAGTACTTC
TRBV28	TRBJ2-1	-	TRBD2	CASSPWGAGGHNEQFF	TGTGCCAGCAGTCCCTGGGGAGCGGGGGGGCACAATGAGCAGTTCTTC
TRBV28	TRBJ1-4	-	TRBD1	CASSSPELGTEKKKLFF	TGTGCCAGCAGTTCACCCGAATTGGGGACAGAAAAGAAAAAACTGTTTTTT
TRBV11-3	TRBJ2-7	-	TRBD1	CASATGTGSYEQYF	TGTGCCAGCGCGACCGGGACAGGCTCCTACGAGCAGTACTTC
TRBV11-3	TRBJ1-2	-	-	CASSFGGMGYGYTF	TGTGCCAGCAGCTTTGGAGGGATGGGCTATGGCTACACCTTC
TRBV5-1	TRBJ2-3	-	TRBD2	CASSITSGGAGDTQYF	TGCGCCAGCAGCATTACTAGCGGGGGGGCCGGAGATACGCAGTATTTT
TRBV18	TRBJ1-3	-	-	CASSPQDSLITNTIYF	TGTGCCAGCTCACCTCAGGACAGTCTCATAACAAACACCATATATTTT
TRBV11-3	TRBJ2-4	-	-	CASSLSTVAKNIQYF	TGTGCCAGCAGCCTCTCGACAGTAGCCAAAAACATTCAGTACTTC
TRBV19	TRBJ1-1	once	-	CASIPGGQNTEAFF	TGTGCCAGTATCCCCGGGGGACAAAACACTGAAGCTTTCTTT
TRBV6-8	TRBJ1-5	-	-	CASSYGQGRGNQPQHF	TGTGCCAGCAGTTACGGGCAGGGGCGGGGCAATCAGCCCCAGCATTTT
TRBV7-1	TRBJ2-3	once	TRBD1	CASSLHTGGTPDTQYF	TGTGCCAGCAGCTTGCATACAGGGGGAACCCCCGATACGCAGTATTTT
TRBV7-7	TRBJ2-7	-	TRBD2	CASSSRGRLAGGYYYEQYF	TGTGCCAGCAGCTCCAGGGGAAGACTAGCGGGGGGATACTACTACGAGCAGTACTTC
TRBV11-1	TRBJ2-2	-	TRBD1	CASSSTGVAGELFF	TGTGCCAGCAGCAGTACAGGGGTCGCCGGGGAGCTGTTTTTT
TRBV28	TRBJ1-2	-	-	CASRETKNYGYTF	TGTGCCAGCAGGGAGACAAAAAACTATGGCTACACCTTC
TRBV11-3	TRBJ2-5	-	TRBD2	CASSLGAGGHQETQYF	TGTGCCAGCAGCTTGGGTGCGGGGGGGCATCAAGAGACCCAGTACTTC
TRBV30	TRBJ1-1	-	-	CAWSEGLNTEAFF	TGTGCCTGGAGTGAAGGACTGAACACTGAAGCTTTCTTT
TRBV11-3	TRBJ1-3	-	-	CASSQGRVPGNTIYF	TGTGCCAGCAGCCAAGGAAGGGTACCTGGAAACACCATATATTTT
TRBV30	TRBJ1-2	few	-	CAWARKSNFYTF	TGTGCCTGGGCTAGGAAGTCGAATTTCTACACCTTC
TRBV6-8	TRBJ1-1	-	-	CASGVGYTEAFF	TGTGCCAGCGGGGTGGGTTACACTGAAGCTTTCTTT